Reported below is one T cell receptor beta chain. Authors' processing steps: Researchers report that nucleated cell counts were estimated from reference gene primer amplification. The protocol was immunoSEQ multiplex PCR, while the TCRdb copy is restricted to in-frame clones and leaves out a portion. From that table come the V and J calls and clone size; the DNA was used to work out D and trimming. The data show about 250,000 clones, 86% seen once. These data originate in a study of blood T cell repertoires in COVID-19. Whole-study context: COVID-19 samples, acute and convalescent, were from the United States, Italy and Spain. Sample material is recorded as cDNA or gDNA derived from T cells, B-cell-depleted T cells, or PBMCs.

Trimming cost V 6 bases and J 7 bases, with 8 bases left between them. The germline V gene encodes CDR1 DFQATT and CDR2 SNEGSKA (reference sequence). The CDR3 is 10 amino acids. The chain is built from TRBV20-1 and TRBJ2-3, with D possibly matching TRBD2 (6 bases). The source is a woman aged 55-70 years who had recovered from COVID-19. Sample: peripheral blood. CDR3: CSAGLNTQYF. The CDR3 DNA sequence: TGCAGTGCGGGACTCAATACGCAGTATTTT.